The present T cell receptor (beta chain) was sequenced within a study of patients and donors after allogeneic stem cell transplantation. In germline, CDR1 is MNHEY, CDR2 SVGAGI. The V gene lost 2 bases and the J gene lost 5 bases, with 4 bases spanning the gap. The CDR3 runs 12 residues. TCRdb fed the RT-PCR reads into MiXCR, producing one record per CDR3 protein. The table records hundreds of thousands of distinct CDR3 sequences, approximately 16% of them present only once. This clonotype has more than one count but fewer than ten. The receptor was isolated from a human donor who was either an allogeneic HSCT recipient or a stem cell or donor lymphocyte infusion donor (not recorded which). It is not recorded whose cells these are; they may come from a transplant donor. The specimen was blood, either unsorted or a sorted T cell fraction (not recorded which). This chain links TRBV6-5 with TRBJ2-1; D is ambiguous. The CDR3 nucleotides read TGTGCCAGCAGTTACCCGAACAATGAGCAGTTCTTC. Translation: CASSYPNNEQFF.